This T cell receptor beta chain emerged from a study of blood T cell repertoires in COVID-19. This clone was detected only a few times. Sequencing used immunoSEQ multiplex PCR; TCRdb keeps in-frame clones, though not all of them. The sample holds about 110,000 clones; approximately 88% are singletons and the top ten take 4.9%. Looked up from germline, CDR1 is SEHNR and CDR2 is FQNEAQ (reference sequence). This CDR3 is 12 amino acids long. Trimming took 4 bases from V and 7 from J, leaving 8 bases between them. Source material: peripheral blood. The chain carries TRBV7-9 and TRBJ1-5; D may be TRBD1 (6 bases). This clonotype was obtained from a man aged 35 to 55 with active or convalescent COVID-19. The CDR3 coding sequence is TGTGCCAGCAGCTCAGGGGAACAGCCCCAGCATTTT. Its translation is CASSSGEQPQHF. Full variable domain (remainder filled in from reference TRBV7-9 and TRBJ1-5): DTGVSQNPRHKITKRGQNVTFRCDPISEHNRLYWYRQTLGQGPEFLTYFQNEAQLEKSRLLSDRFSAERPKGSFSTLEIQRTEQGDSAMYLCASSSGEQPQHFGDGTRLSIL.